This TCR beta chain emerged from a study of OX40 agonist ivuxolimab in advanced cancers. Trimming removed 5 bases from V and 6 bases from J; junction bases left unmatched: 12. CDR1 is SGHVS and CDR2 is FNYEAQ in the germline V gene. The CDR3 is 15 amino acids. Here immunoSEQ multiplex PCR was the method, and the copy in TCRdb shows in-frame clones only, minus some. This sample yields under 80,000 clones, of which just over 85% are seen a single time; about 4% belongs to the top ten. The chain is built from TRBV7-6 and TRBJ2-7; TRBD2 aligns across 8 bases. This specimen consisted of CD4+ or CD8+ T cells sorted from blood, obtained in a trial of the OX40 agonist ivuxolimab. The sequence was obtained from an adult with an advanced solid tumor such as melanoma, head and neck, liver or kidney cancer. The CDR3 DNA reads TGTGCCAGCAGCCAGGACAGCGGGAGCTACCGCGAGCAGTACTTC. This sequence encodes CASSQDSGSYREQYF.